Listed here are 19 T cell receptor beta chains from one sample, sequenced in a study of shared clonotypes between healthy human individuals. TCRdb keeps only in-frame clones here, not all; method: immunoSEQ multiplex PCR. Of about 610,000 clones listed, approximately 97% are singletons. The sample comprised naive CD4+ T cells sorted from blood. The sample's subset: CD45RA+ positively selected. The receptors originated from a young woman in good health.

The CDR3 DNA is TGTGCCATCAGTGAAGACAGGGATCGTGGCTACACCTTC. This encodes CAISEDRDRGYTF. This chain connects TRBV10-3 to TRBJ1-2; 7 nucleotides line up with TRBD1. Germline trimming cut 3 bases from V and 7 bases from J; bases unmatched to any gene: 5. Looked up from germline, CDR1 is ENHRY and CDR2 is SYGVKD. The length of the CDR3 is 13 residues.

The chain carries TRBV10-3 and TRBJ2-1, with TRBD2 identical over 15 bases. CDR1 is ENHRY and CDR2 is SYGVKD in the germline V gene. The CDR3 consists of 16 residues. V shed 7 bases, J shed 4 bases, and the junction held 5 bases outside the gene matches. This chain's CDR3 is CAIKGTSGRSYNEQFF. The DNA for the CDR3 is TGTGCCATCAAAGGGACTAGCGGGAGGTCTTACAATGAGCAGTTCTTC.

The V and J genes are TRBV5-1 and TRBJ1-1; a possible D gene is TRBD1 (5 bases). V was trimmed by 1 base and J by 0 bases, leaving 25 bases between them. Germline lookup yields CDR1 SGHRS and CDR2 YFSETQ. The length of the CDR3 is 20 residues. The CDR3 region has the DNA TGCGCCAGCAGCTTGATGGGGTCTGCGGGGGACGGGCGGATGAACACTGAAGCTTTCTTT. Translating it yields CASSLMGSAGDGRMNTEAFF.

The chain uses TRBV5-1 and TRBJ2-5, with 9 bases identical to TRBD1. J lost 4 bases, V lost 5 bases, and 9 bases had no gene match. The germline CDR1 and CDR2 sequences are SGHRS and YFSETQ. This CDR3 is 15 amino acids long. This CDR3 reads CASSPGTGRTETQYF. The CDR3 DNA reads TGCGCCAGCAGTCCCGGGACAGGGAGGACAGAGACCCAGTACTTC.

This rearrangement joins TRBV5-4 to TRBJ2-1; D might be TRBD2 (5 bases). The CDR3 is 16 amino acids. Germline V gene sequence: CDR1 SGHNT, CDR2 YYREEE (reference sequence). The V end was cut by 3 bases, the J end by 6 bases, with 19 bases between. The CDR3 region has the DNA TGTGCCAGCAGCTGGCCAACGGACTCTTTGGGCAATGAGCAGTTCTTC. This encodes CASSWPTDSLGNEQFF.

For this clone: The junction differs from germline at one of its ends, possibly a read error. The CDR3 region has the DNA TGTGCAAGTAGTGACAGGGGGCCTAATAGCAATCAGCCCCAGCATTTT. Translation gives CASSDRGPNSNQPQHF. V usage is TRBV19 and J usage is TRBJ1-5, with TRBD1 matching over 10 bases. Germline CDR1 reads LNHDA; CDR2 reads SQIVND (reference sequence). The CDR3 has 16 residues.

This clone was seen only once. CDR3 loop: CAIQGTGSYEQYF. DNA for the CDR3: TGTGCCATCCAGGGGACAGGTTCCTACGAGCAGTACTTC. This chain connects TRBV6-1 to TRBJ2-7; TRBD1 agrees at 8 bases. CDR1 is MNHNS and CDR2 is SASEGT in the germline V gene. Trimming at V came to 10 bases and at J to 1 base, leaving 6 bases not matched to a gene. This CDR3 spans 13 amino acids.

Here the CDR3 DNA reads TGTGCCAGCAGCTTCCTTGCGGGAGGGCCAAGCACAGATACGCAGTATTTT. Translating it yields CASSFLAGGPSTDTQYF. The chain couples TRBV5-6 to TRBJ2-3; 9 bases align to TRBD2. The junction had 7 bases not matched to a gene; V was cut back by 2 bases and J by 0 bases. The germline gives CDR1 SGHDT, CDR2 YYEEEE. This CDR3 contains 17 residues.

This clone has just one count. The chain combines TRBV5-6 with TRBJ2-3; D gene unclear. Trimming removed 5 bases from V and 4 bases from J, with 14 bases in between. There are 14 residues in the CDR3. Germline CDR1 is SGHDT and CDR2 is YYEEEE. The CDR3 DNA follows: TGTGCCAGCAGGATGGCGGACCTCCCAGATACGCAGTATTTT. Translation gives CASRMADLPDTQYF.

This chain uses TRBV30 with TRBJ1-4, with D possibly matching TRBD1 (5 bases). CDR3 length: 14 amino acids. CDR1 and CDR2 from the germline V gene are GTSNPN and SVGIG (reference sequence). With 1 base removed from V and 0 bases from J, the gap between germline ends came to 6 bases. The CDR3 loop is CAWSEGPTNEKLFF. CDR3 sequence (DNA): TGTGCCTGGAGTGAGGGACCAACTAATGAAAAACTGTTTTTT.

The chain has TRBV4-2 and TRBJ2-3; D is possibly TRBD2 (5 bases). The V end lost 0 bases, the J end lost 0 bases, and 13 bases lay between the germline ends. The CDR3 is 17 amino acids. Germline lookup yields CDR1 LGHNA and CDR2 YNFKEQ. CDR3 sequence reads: CASSQEGPDYSTDTQYF. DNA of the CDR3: TGTGCCAGCAGCCAAGAAGGTCCAGACTACAGCACAGATACGCAGTATTTT.

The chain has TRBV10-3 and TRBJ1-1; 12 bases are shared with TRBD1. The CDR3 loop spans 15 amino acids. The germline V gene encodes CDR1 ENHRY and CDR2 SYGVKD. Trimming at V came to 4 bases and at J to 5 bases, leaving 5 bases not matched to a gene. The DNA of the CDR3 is TGTGCCATCAGTGTACCGGGACAGGGGGCTACTGAAGCTTTCTTT. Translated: CAISVPGQGATEAFF.

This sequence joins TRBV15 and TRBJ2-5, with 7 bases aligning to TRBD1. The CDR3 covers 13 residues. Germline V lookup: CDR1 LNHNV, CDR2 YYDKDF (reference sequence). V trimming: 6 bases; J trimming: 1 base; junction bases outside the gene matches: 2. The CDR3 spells CATSRDSQETQYF. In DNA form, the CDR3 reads TGTGCCACCAGTCGGGACAGCCAAGAGACCCAGTACTTC.

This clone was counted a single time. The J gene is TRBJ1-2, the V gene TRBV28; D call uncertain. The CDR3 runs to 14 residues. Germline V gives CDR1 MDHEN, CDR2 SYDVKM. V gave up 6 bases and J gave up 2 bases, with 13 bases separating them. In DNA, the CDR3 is TGTGCCAGCAGCCCACAGAAACCGAACTATGGCTACACCTTC. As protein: CASSPQKPNYGYTF.

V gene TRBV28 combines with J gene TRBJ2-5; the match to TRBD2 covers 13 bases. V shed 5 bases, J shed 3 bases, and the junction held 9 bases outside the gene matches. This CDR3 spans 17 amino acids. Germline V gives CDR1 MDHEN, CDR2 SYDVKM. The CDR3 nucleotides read TGTGCCAGCAGTACAACCGGGACTAGCGGGATAAAAGAGACCCAGTACTTC. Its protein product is CASSTTGTSGIKETQYF.

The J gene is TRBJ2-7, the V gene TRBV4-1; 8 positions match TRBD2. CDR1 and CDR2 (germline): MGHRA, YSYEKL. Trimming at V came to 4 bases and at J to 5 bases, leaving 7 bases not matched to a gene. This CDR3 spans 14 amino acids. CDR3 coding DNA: TGCGCCAGCAGCCGAAGCGGGAGCACACACGAGCAGTACTTC. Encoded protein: CASSRSGSTHEQYF.

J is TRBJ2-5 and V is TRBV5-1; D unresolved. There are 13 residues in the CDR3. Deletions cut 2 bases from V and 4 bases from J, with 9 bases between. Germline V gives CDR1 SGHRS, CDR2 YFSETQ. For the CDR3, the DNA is TGCGCCAGCAGCTTCAAGGTTACAGAGACCCAGTACTTC. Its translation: CASSFKVTETQYF. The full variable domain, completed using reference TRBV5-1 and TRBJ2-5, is KAGVTQTPRYLIKTRGQQVTLSCSPISGHRSVSWYQQTPGQGLQFLFEYFSETQRNKGNFPGRFSGRQFSNSRSEMNVSTLELGDSALYLCASSFKVTETQYFGPGTRLLVL.

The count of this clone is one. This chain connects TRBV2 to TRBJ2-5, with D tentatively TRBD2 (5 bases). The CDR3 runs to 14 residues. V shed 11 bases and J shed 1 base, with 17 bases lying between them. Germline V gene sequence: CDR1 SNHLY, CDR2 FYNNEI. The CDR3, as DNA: TGTGCCGCTACCCTTCCCACTAGCCAAGAGACCCAGTACTTC. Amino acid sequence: CAATLPTSQETQYF.

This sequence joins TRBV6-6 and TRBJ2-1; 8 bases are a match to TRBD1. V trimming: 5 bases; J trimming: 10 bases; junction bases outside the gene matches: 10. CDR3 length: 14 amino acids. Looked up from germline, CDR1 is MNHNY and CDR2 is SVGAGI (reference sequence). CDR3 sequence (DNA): TGTGCCAGCAGTCCCTATTCAGGGGGCTGGGAGCAGTTCTTC. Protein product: CASSPYSGGWEQFF.